This T cell receptor (beta chain) was recorded in a study of blood T cell repertoires in COVID-19. The wider study: The samples span acute and convalescent COVID-19 from the United States, Italy and Spain.

This clone was seen only once. Assay used: immunoSEQ multiplex PCR; TCRdb lists only in-frame clones, some missing. The sample holds about 120,000 clones, 90% seen once. Germline loops: CDR1 LNHNV, CDR2 YYDKDF (reference sequence). The CDR3 extends over 16 amino acids. V gave up 5 bases and J gave up 0 bases, with 15 bases separating them. This chain joins TRBV15 and TRBJ2-3; perhaps TRBD1 as D (7 bases). Sequenced: peripheral blood. This clonotype originated in a human donor with active COVID-19. The donor label of this sample is uncertain. The CDR3 DNA is TGTGCCACCAGCGAATACAGGGGACTTAGCACAGATACGCAGTATTTT. This gives the protein CATSEYRGLSTDTQYF.